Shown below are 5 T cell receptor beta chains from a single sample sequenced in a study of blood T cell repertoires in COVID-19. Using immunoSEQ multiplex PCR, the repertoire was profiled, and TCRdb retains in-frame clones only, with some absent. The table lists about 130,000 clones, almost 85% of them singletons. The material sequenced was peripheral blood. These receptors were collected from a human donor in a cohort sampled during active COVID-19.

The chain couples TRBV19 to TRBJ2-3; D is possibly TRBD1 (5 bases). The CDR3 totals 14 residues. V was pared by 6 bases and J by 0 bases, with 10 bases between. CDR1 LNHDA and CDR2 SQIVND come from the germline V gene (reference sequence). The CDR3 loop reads CASRRQSSTDTQYF. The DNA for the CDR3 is TGTGCCAGTAGGAGACAGTCTAGCACAGATACGCAGTATTTT.

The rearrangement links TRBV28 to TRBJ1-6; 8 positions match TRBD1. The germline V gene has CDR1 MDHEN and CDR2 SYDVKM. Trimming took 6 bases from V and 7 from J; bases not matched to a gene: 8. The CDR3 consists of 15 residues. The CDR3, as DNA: TGTGCCAGCAGCCCCGTGGACAGGGTGAATTCACCCCTCCACTTT. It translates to CASSPVDRVNSPLHF.

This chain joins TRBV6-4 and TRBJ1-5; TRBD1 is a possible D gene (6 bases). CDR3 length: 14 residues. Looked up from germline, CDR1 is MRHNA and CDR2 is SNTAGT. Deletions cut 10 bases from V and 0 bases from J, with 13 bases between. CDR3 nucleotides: TGTGCCACCTTGGACAGATATAGCAATCAGCCCCAGCATTTT. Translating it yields CATLDRYSNQPQHF.

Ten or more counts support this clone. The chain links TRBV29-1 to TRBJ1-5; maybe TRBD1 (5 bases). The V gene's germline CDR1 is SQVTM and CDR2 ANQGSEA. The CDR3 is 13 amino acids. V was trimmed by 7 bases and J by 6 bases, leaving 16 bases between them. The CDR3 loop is CSALVAGGQPQHF. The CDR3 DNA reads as TGCAGCGCTCTCGTGGCGGGGGGTCAGCCCCAGCATTTT.

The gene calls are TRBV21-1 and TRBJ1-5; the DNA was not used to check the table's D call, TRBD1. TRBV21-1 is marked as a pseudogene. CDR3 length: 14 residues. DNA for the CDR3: TGTGCCAGCAGCAAGGGACAGGAAAATCAGCCCCAGCATTTT. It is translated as CASSKGQENQPQHF.